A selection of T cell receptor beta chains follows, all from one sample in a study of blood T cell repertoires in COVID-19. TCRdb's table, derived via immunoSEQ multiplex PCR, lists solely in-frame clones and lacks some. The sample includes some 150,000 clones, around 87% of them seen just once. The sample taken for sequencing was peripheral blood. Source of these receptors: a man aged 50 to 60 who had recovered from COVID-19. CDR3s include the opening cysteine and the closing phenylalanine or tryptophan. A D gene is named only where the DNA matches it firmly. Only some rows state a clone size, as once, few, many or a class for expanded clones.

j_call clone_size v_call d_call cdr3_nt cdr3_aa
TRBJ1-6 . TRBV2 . TGTGCCAGCAATGAACAGGGTTTCGATAATTCACCCCTCCACTTT CASNEQGFDNSPLHF
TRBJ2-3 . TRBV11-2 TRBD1 TGTGCCAGCAGCCCCAGAGGGACAGGGGTTGGAACTAGCACAGATACGCAGTATTTT CASSPRGTGVGTSTDTQYF
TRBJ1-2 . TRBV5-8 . TGTGCCAGCAGCTTTTGGGCCTCGACAGGCCCCGTCGTATATGGCTACACCTTC CASSFWASTGPVVYGYTF
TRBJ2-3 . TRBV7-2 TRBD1 TGTGCCAGCAGCTACCAACCGGGACAGGCTGATACGCAGTATTTT CASSYQPGQADTQYF
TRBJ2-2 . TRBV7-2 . TGTGCCAGCAGCGAAAGAGGCGCGAACACCGGGGAGCTGTTTTTT CASSERGANTGELFF
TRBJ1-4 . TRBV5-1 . TGCGCCAGCAGCTTGTTTGGCAACGGGGAAAAACTGTTTTTT CASSLFGNGEKLFF
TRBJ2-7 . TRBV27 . TGTGCCAGCAGTCTGTTTAGCGGATCCTACGAGCAGTACTTC CASSLFSGSYEQYF
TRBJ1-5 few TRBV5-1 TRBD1 TGCGCCAGCAGCTTGGCGACAGGGAATCAGCCCCAGCATTTT CASSLATGNQPQHF
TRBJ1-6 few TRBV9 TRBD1 TGTGCCAGCAGCGGGGGGACAGGGTCGGGAAATTCACCCCTCCACTTT CASSGGTGSGNSPLHF
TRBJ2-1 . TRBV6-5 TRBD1 TGTGCCAGCAGTTTTGGACAGGGAAATGAGCAGTTCTTC CASSFGQGNEQFF
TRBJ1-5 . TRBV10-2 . TGCGCCAGCAGTGATCACCCAGGGGCCAGCAATCAGCCCCAGCATTTT CASSDHPGASNQPQHF
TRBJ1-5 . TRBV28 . TGTGCCAGCAGTTTCGTTCTTTTTCAGCCCCAGCATTTT CASSFVLFQPQHF
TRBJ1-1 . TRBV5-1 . TGCGCCAGCAGCTTGGTGCAGGGATCCACTGAAGCTTTCTTT CASSLVQGSTEAFF
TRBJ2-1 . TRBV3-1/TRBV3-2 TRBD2 TGTGCCAGCAGCGAGATAGGACTAGCCCAAAATGAGCAGTTCTTC CASSEIGLAQNEQFF
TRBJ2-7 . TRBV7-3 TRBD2 TGTGCCAGCGGCACTAGCGGGGGTTACGAGCAGTACTTC CASGTSGGYEQYF
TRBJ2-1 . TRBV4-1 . TGCGCCAGCAGCCCAGACAGGCGCGATGAGCAGTTCTTC CASSPDRRDEQFF
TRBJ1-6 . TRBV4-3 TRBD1 TGCGCCAGCAGCCGGGGCGCAGGGGGCTCTTCACCCCTCCACTTT CASSRGAGGSSPLHF
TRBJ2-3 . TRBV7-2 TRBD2 TGTGCCAGCAGCTTAGTGACTAGCGGGGGGGCCATGACAGATACGCAGTATTTT CASSLVTSGGAMTDTQYF
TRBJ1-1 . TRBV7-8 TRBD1 TGTGCCAGCAGCATGAGGACAGGGTCAAACACTGAAGCTTTCTTT CASSMRTGSNTEAFF
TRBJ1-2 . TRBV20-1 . TGCAGTTTTGGGGAGATCTATGGCTACACCTTC CSFGEIYGYTF
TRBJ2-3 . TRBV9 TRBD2 TGTGCCAGCAGCACGTCTAGCGGGTACACAGATACGCAGTATTTT CASSTSSGYTDTQYF
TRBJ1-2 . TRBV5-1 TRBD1 TGCGCCAGCAGCTCCGGAGGACAGGGGGGCTATGGCTACACCTTC CASSSGGQGGYGYTF
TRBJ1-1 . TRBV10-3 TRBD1 TGTGCCATTCGTACAGGGGGCCCGAACACTGAAGCTTTCTTT CAIRTGGPNTEAFF
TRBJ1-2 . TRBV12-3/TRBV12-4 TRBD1 TGTGCCAGCAGCCGACCTGGGACAGGTGGCTACACCTTC CASSRPGTGGYTF
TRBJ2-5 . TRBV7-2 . TGTGCCAGCAGGACAGGGGAGGGGACCCAGTACTTC CASRTGEGTQYF
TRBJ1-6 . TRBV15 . TGTGCCACCAGCAGAGATCAGGAAAGGATCCACTTT CATSRDQERIHF